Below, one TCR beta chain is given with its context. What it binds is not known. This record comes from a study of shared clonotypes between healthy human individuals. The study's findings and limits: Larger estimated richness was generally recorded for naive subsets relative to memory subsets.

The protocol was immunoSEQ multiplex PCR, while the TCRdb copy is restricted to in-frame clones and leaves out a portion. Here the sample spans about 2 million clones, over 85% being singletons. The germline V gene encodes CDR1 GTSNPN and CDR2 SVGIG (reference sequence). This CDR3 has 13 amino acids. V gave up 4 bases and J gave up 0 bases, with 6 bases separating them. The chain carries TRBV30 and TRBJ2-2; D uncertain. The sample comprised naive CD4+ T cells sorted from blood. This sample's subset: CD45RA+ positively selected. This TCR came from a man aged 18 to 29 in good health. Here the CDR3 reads CAWNSPNTGELFF. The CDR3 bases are TGTGCCTGGAACAGCCCGAACACCGGGGAGCTGTTTTTT.